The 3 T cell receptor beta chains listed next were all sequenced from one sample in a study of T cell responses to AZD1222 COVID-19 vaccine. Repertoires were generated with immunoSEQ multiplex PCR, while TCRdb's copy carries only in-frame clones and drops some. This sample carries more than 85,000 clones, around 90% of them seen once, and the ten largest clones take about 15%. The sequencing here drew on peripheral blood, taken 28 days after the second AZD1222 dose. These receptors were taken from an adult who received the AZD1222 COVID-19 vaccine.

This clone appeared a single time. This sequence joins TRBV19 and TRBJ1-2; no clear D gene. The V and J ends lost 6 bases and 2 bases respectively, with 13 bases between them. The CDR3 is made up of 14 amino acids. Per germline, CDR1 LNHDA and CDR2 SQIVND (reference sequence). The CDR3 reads CASSPTSENYGYTF. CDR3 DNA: TGTGCCAGTAGCCCTACGTCAGAGAACTATGGCTACACCTTC.

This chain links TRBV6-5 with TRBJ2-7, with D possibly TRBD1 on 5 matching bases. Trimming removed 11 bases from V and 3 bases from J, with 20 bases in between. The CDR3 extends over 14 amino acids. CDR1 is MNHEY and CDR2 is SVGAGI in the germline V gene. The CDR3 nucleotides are TGTGCCGCCTCTCGTCAGGGTCTCAGCTACGAGCAGTACTTC. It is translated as CAASRQGLSYEQYF.

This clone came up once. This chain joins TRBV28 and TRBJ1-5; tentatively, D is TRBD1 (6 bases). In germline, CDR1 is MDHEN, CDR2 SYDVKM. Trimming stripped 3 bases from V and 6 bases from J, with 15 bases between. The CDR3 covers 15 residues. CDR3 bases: TGTGCCAGCAGTTTCCCCGACAGGTTCGTTCAGCCCCAGCATTTT. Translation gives CASSFPDRFVQPQHF.